This TCR beta chain was recorded in a study of T cell responses to AZD1222 COVID-19 vaccine. Study-level background: Pooled samples include second doses given at about 4 or 12 weeks. Study outcomes and limitations: Nearly half of the spike-specific TCRs reportedly recognize variant regions that carry no mutations. Clonal diversity was possibly underestimated; the donors were predominantly white British and more often female.

With regard to this clone: Antigen: not known.

Clones were read by immunoSEQ multiplex PCR, and TCRdb kept only the in-frame ones, dropping some. The top ten clones hold roughly 2% of a sample with 120,000 to 150,000 clones, approximately 90% of them seen once. This CDR3 has 13 residues. V was cut by 3 bases and J by 9 bases, with 12 bases left in between. Germline lookup yields CDR1 SNHLY and CDR2 FYNNEI. The TCR comes from an adult in good health. The chain has TRBV2 and TRBJ2-4; D call uncertain. Material: peripheral blood, obtained on day 0 of AZD1222 vaccination. The CDR3 sequence: CASSDGAETIQYF. In nucleotides, the CDR3 is TGTGCCAGCAGTGATGGTGCCGAGACCATTCAGTACTTC.